These 31 T cell receptor delta chains share one sample of origin, sequenced in a study of gamma-delta chains in newborns, infants, children. TCRdb ran CATT on the reads. The sample has about 3,300 delta-chain clones; 51% are singletons. The sequencing sample was made of blood. The receptors shown here come from a child who received the measles vaccine.

As for this clone: A single base is all that separates this from a far larger clone, so a read error is likely. This chain links TRDV2 with TRDJ1; 8 bases agree with TRDD3. The CDR3 is 14 amino acids. Germline CDR1 GEAIGNYY, CDR2 EKD. The CDR3 nucleotides are TGTGCCCGTGACATACTGGGGGACACCGATAAACTCATCTTT. Residues: CARDILGDTDKLIF.

This clone appeared a few times. The rearrangement uses TRDV1 and TRDJ1; D gene unclear. CDR3 length: 15 amino acids. Deletions cut 1 base from V and 2 bases from J, with 11 bases between. The germline V gene encodes CDR1 TSWWSYY and CDR2 QGS. This CDR3 is CALGERVLGTDKLIF. The CDR3, as DNA: TGTGCTCTTGGGGAACGGGTGCTCGGAACCGATAAACTCATCTTT.

The CDR3 protein is CALGEGPKGIRLYTDKLIF. The CDR3 DNA follows: TGTGCTCTTGGGGAAGGGCCTAAGGGGATACGCTTGTACACCGATAAACTCATCTTT. The gene calls are TRDV1 and TRDJ1; 9 bases align to TRDD3. Germline assignment: CDR1 TSWWSYY and CDR2 QGS. The CDR3 has 19 amino acids. V lost 2 bases, J lost 0 bases, and 13 bases stayed unmatched.

Regarding this clone: One base away lies a much larger clone, so this may be a sequencing read error. This chain connects TRDV1 to TRDJ1, with D tentatively TRDD3 (5 bases). The germline V gene encodes CDR1 TSWWSYY and CDR2 QGS. This CDR3 has 22 residues. Trimming stripped 3 bases from V and 0 bases from J, with 32 bases between. CDR3 bases: TGTGCTCTTGGGGACTATCTACGTAAGACCCGGCGGGGGGTTCTCTACACCGATAAACTCATCTTT. It specifies CALGDYLRKTRRGVLYTDKLIF.

To note about this clone: A far larger clone is one base from this, pointing to a likely read error. Other DNA sequences in this specimen translate into the identical CDR3. The genes are TRDV1 and TRDJ1; 12 positions agree with TRDD3. This CDR3 contains 29 residues. Germline CDR1 and CDR2: TSWWSYY and QGS. CDR3: CALGELWPFLFNPGGYARGTARGTDKLIF. Here the CDR3 DNA reads TGCGCTCTTGGGGAACTTTGGCCGTTCCTTTTCAACCCTGGGGGATACGCGCGGGGTACCGCGCGGGGTACCGATAAACTCATCTTT.

Remarks on this clone: A read error is likely here: a far larger clone is one base away. This CDR3 is also generated by other DNA sequences in the sample. The chain is built from TRDV3 and TRDJ1; D is perhaps TRDD3 (6 bases). V shed 4 bases and J shed 1 base, with 22 bases lying between them. Germline CDR1 and CDR2: TVYSNPD and GDNSRS (reference sequence). This CDR3 is 16 amino acids long. CDR3 in DNA: TGTGCCTCAGGCTTCGTTCCGGATACCCTCACCGATAAACTCATCTTT. Its protein is CASGFVPDTLTDKLIF.

By share of the sample, this clone is medium-sized. This sequence joins TRDV1 and TRDJ1; D unresolved. Deletions cut 0 bases from V and 0 bases from J, with 14 bases between. The germline V gene has CDR1 TSWWSYY and CDR2 QGS. The CDR3 covers 17 residues. The CDR3 is CALGELPAHPYTDKLIF. The CDR3 nucleotides read TGTGCTCTTGGGGAACTCCCGGCCCACCCTTACACCGATAAACTCATCTTT.

Details on this clone: A much larger clone is a single base away; this may be a read error. This CDR3 is also generated by other DNA sequences in the sample. The chain carries TRDV1 and TRDJ1; D is undetermined. Germline loops: CDR1 TSWWSYY, CDR2 QGS. The CDR3 totals 16 residues. The CDR3 protein is CALGERLHYTPDKLIF. In DNA form, the CDR3 reads TGTGCTCTTGGGGAACGGCTCCATTATACACCCGACAAACTCATCTTT.

With respect to this clone: One base separates it from a far larger clone, so it is likely a read error. This chain joins TRDV3 and TRDJ1; D is unresolved. The CDR3 is made up of 18 amino acids. V was clipped by 5 bases and J by 0 bases, with 28 bases between them. From germline, CDR1 is TVYSNPD and CDR2 GDNSRS (reference sequence). CDR3 sequence: CAPLERPTNSWHTDKLIF. The DNA of the CDR3 is TGTGCCCCCCTCGAGCGTCCAACTAACTCCTGGCACACCGATAAACTCATCTTT.

Details on this clone: This is likely an artifact of a read error, given a far larger clone one base away. This rearrangement joins TRDV3 to TRDJ1, with 9 bases lining up with TRDD3. The length of the CDR3 is 15 residues. The V gene's germline CDR1 is TVYSNPD and CDR2 GDNSRS (reference sequence). The CDR3 spells CAFSLGDAYTDELIF. CDR3 sequence (DNA): TGTGCCTTTAGTCTGGGGGATGCGTACACCGATGAACTCATCTTT. Full variable domain (rest looked up from reference TRDV3 and TRDJ1): CDKVTQSSPDQTVASGSEVVLLCTYDTVYSNPDLFWYRIRPDYSFQFVFYGDNSRSEGADFTQGRFSVKHILTQKAFHLVISPVRTEDSATYYCAFSLGDAYTDELIFGKGTRVTVEP.

On this clone: Possible read error: a much larger clone is one base away. The chain employs TRAV29/DV5 and TRDJ1, with 12 bases fitting TRDD3. Trimming cost V 1 base and J 4 bases; bases outside gene matches: 29. This CDR3 contains 23 residues. The germline CDR1 and CDR2 sequences are NSMFDY and ISSIKDK. CDR3: CAASPRRNTNWGIPLWQIDKLIF. The CDR3 coding sequence is TGTGCAGCAAGCCCTCGCAGAAACACAAACTGGGGGATACCTCTATGGCAAATCGATAAACTCATCTTT.

This clone is large (0.1 to 1%). The chain employs TRDV3 and TRDJ1; maybe TRDD3 (6 bases). The ends were cut back, 4 bases at V and 0 bases at J, with 36 bases in the middle. The germline gives CDR1 TVYSNPD, CDR2 GDNSRS (reference sequence). The CDR3 has 21 residues. Here the CDR3 reads CASYGDPGWQSAPLYTDKLIF. CDR3 bases: TGTGCCTCCTATGGGGATCCCGGATGGCAATCGGCCCCTCTTTACACCGATAAACTCATCTTT.

By its share, this clone is medium-sized (0.01 to 0.1%). The rearrangement links TRDV3 to TRDJ1; 12 bases agree with TRDD3. This CDR3 has 16 residues. Looked up from germline, CDR1 is TVYSNPD and CDR2 is GDNSRS (reference sequence). The J segment lost 2 bases and the V segment lost 2 bases, leaving 9 bases of the junction unmatched. CDR3 residues: CAFPWGIRHPTDKLIF. CDR3 sequence (DNA): TGTGCCTTTCCCTGGGGGATACGACACCCAACCGATAAACTCATCTTT.

CDR3 region: CALGELGQGGWGIWDTDKLIF. The CDR3 bases are TGTGCTCTTGGGGAACTAGGGCAGGGGGGCTGGGGGATCTGGGACACCGATAAACTCATCTTT. The chain joins TRDV1 to TRDJ1, with 9 positions matching TRDD3. Germline V gene lookup returns CDR1 TSWWSYY and CDR2 QGS. The CDR3 is made up of 21 amino acids. Unmatched junction bases numbered 17, after V lost 0 bases and J lost 0 bases.

This clone is classed as medium-sized (0.01 to 0.1%). Other DNA sequences within the sample encode an identical CDR3. The genes are TRDV1 and TRDJ1; tentative D call: TRDD3 (6 bases). V gave up 2 bases and J gave up 8 bases, with 18 bases separating them. From germline, CDR1 is TSWWSYY and CDR2 QGS. The CDR3 sequence is 15 residues long. The CDR3 protein is CALGEGRGNGWKLIF. CDR3 in DNA: TGTGCTCTTGGGGAAGGTCGGGGGAACGGATGGAAACTCATCTTT.

This clone was seen once. This may be a read error: a much more frequent sequence differs by one nucleotide. Different DNA sequences within this sample yield the same CDR3. V gene TRDV3 combines with J gene TRDJ1; the match to TRDD3 covers 8 bases. CDR1 and CDR2 from the germline V gene are TVYSNPD and GDNSRS (reference sequence). This CDR3 comprises 16 residues. CDR3 protein: CARKHLDWGSNDKLIF. The DNA for the CDR3 is TGCGCCCGCAAACACCTTGACTGGGGGTCCAACGATAAACTCATCTTT.

This clone is large in the sample. Other DNA sequences in the same sample also yield this CDR3. J is TRDJ1 and V is TRDV1, with TRDD3 matching 13 bases. This CDR3 region has 18 residues. Germline CDR1 is TSWWSYY and CDR2 is QGS. V shed 2 bases and J 0 bases; nucleotides not matched to a gene: 6. The CDR3 reads CALGEEYWGIRDTDKLIF. For the CDR3, the DNA is TGTGCTCTTGGGGAAGAGTACTGGGGGATACGAGACACCGATAAACTCATCTTT.

To note about this clone: A much larger clone is a single base away; this may be a read error. This chain connects TRDV2 to TRDJ1; maybe TRDD3 (6 bases). The CDR3 runs to 15 residues. Looked up from germline, CDR1 is GEAIGNYY and CDR2 is EKD. CDR3 bases: TGTGCCAGTGACACCGTACTGGGACGGTTCGATAAACTCATCTTT. It specifies CASDTVLGRFDKLIF.

By share of the sample, this clone is medium-sized. The chain uses TRDV1 and TRDJ2, with D perhaps TRDD2 or TRDD3 (5 bases each). The germline CDR1 and CDR2 sequences are TSWWSYY and QGS. There are 22 residues in the CDR3. Trimming shortened V by 0 bases and J by 7 bases, and 33 bases separated the two germline ends. The CDR3 protein is CALGELDPPHPIGGEVLAQLFF. Written as DNA, the CDR3 is TGTGCTCTTGGGGAACTAGATCCCCCCCATCCTATCGGTGGGGAAGTTCTAGCACAACTCTTCTTT.

By sample fraction, this clone is medium-sized (0.01 to 0.1%). This chain joins TRAV29/DV5 and TRDJ1; a weak D match, TRDD3 (5 bases). The CDR3 is 20 residues long. Germline lookup yields CDR1 NSMFDY and CDR2 ISSIKDK. V dropped 2 bases and J dropped 1 base, with 30 bases sitting between them. CDR3 sequence reads: CAARVVIYTGAKWCTDKLIF. As DNA, the CDR3 is TGTGCAGCAAGAGTCGTGATCTATACTGGAGCAAAGTGGTGCACCGATAAACTCATCTTT.

For this clone: This clone may be a read error of a much larger clone one base away. The chain links TRDV2 to TRDJ3; a weak D match, TRDD3 (5 bases). The CDR3 sequence is 16 residues long. In germline, CDR1 is GEAIGNYY, CDR2 EKD. CDR3 loop: CACDTYGSWDTRQVFF. The CDR3 DNA follows: TGTGCCTGTGACACGTACGGCTCCTGGGACACCCGACAGGTGTTTTTC.

By share of the sample, this clone is large. Other DNA sequences of this sample code for an identical CDR3. The rearrangement links TRDV2 to TRDJ2; 11 bases agree with TRDD3. CDR1 GEAIGNYY and CDR2 EKD come from the germline V gene. The CDR3 is made up of 14 amino acids. The J segment lost 9 bases and the V segment lost 3 bases, leaving 5 bases of the junction unmatched. CDR3 bases: TGTGCCTGTGACGCCCTACTGGGGGATACACAACTCTTCTTT. The encoded protein is CACDALLGDTQLFF.

Of note for this clone: A much larger clone is a single base away; this may be a read error. The CDR3 loop reads CAATRLVLGDKPIF. The CDR3 coding sequence is TGTGCAGCAACCCGCCTCGTACTGGGGGATAAACCCATCTTT. The rearrangement joins TRAV29/DV5 to TRDJ1; 11 bases are shared with TRDD3. This CDR3 is 14 amino acids long. Per the germline V gene, CDR1 is NSMFDY and CDR2 is ISSIKDK.

This clone was seen a handful of times. TCRdb lists a protein that is different at residue 4 from the translated DNA; the protein given here uses the DNA translation. The gene calls are TRDV2 and TRDJ2; 8 nucleotides align to TRDD3. This CDR3 comprises 17 residues. The V segment lost 5 bases and the J segment 1 base; nucleotides outside the gene matches: 11. Germline CDR1 GEAIGNYY, CDR2 EKD. CDR3 DNA: TGTGCCTGTGCCACAGTGAGTACTGGGGGTTTGACAGCACAACTCTTCTTT. Translated, it gives CACATVSTGGLTAQLFF.

Points on this clone: A much larger clone differs from this one at a single base, so this may be a read error. The chain carries TRDV2 and TRDJ2; 12 nucleotides align to TRDD3. The V gene's germline CDR1 is GEAIGNYY and CDR2 EKD. This CDR3 is 16 amino acids long. The CDR3 loop is CACDILGDTRQAQPFF. CDR3 DNA: TGTGCCTGTGACATACTGGGGGATACACGGCAGGCACAACCCTTCTTT.

As concerns this clone: A much larger clone sits a single nucleotide away, making a read error possible. Other DNA sequences of this sample code for an identical CDR3. The V call is TRDV1, the J call TRDJ1; 9 nucleotides agree with TRDD3. The V and J ends lost 0 bases and 0 bases, in that order; junction bases with no gene match: 23. This CDR3 contains 23 residues. In germline, CDR1 is TSWWSYY, CDR2 QGS. CDR3 amino acids: CALGELASLPLWDWGNNTDKLIF. The CDR3 DNA reads TGTGCTCTTGGGGAACTAGCCTCCCTTCCGCTCTGGGACTGGGGGAACAACACCGATAAACTCATCTTT.

In regard to this clone: A single base is all that separates this from a far larger clone, so a read error is likely. Because the CDR3's place on the DNA is in doubt, the DNA is left out and the CDR3 is given as listed by TCRdb. The same CDR3 also results from other DNA sequences found in this sample. The V call is TRDV3, the J call TRDJ1; TRDD3 was called by the table and not checked on the DNA. The CDR3 contains 17 residues when both ends are counted. Germline CDR1 is TVYSNPD and CDR2 is GDNSRS (reference sequence). CDR3 in amino acids: CATTLGYWGIGTDKLIF.

On this clone: Since a much larger clone is just one base distant, this may be a read error. The sample has other DNA sequences that encode this CDR3 too. This chain links TRDV1 with TRDJ2; 8 nucleotides agree with TRDD3. The germline CDR1 and CDR2 sequences are TSWWSYY and QGS. The CDR3 length is 27 residues. The CDR3 loop reads CALGELGRHFLTGGPHRVFSLTAQLFF. For the CDR3, the DNA is TGTGCTCTTGGGGAACTCGGAAGGCATTTCCTTACTGGGGGCCCCCATCGGGTTTTTTCTTTGACAGCGCAACTCTTCTTT.

As concerns this clone: One base away lies a much larger clone, so this may be a sequencing read error. The chain's CDR3 is CALGELLRQVGVTGKLIF. CDR3 coding DNA: TGTGCTCTTGGGGAACTCCTACGCCAAGTTGGGGTCACCGGTAAACTCATCTTT. The gene calls are TRDV1 and TRDJ1; D may correspond to TRDD2 or TRDD3 (5 bases each). Germline CDR1 reads TSWWSYY; CDR2 reads QGS. The length of the CDR3 is 18 residues.

This clone turned up a few times. The V call is TRDV1, the J call TRDJ1; TRDD3 agrees at 9 bases. The CDR3 extends over 19 amino acids. Trimming cost V 3 bases and J 0 bases; bases outside gene matches: 14. CDR1 and CDR2 (germline): TSWWSYY, QGS. Here the CDR3 reads CALGDIPTCHWGNTDKLIF. For the CDR3, the DNA is TGTGCTCTTGGGGACATTCCTACCTGCCACTGGGGGAACACCGATAAACTCATCTTT.

The genes are TRDV2 and TRDJ2, with 12 bases matching TRDD3. Unmatched junction bases numbered 8, after V lost 2 bases and J lost 8 bases. CDR1 and CDR2 from the germline V gene are GEAIGNYY and EKD. The CDR3 loop spans 16 amino acids. The chain's CDR3 is CACDILGDTQRAQLFF. The CDR3 bases are TGTGCCTGTGACATACTGGGGGATACACAGCGGGCACAACTCTTCTTT.